The sequence of this TCR beta chain was determined in a study of chemoradiotherapy in HPV16-positive cancers. Study summary: Functional T-cell assays on a couple of HPV16-positive patients' cells defined candidate HPV-specific clones and common TCR motifs.

Germline assignment: CDR1 SGHDN and CDR2 FVKESK. Trimming took 3 bases from V and 3 from J; bases not matched to a gene: 4. The CDR3 runs to 14 residues. Method: immunoSEQ multiplex PCR; TCRdb's copy keeps in-frame clones and lacks some. In the table there are approximately 17,000 clones, approximately 89% of which are singletons. This clone was picked up a small number of times. The starting material was blood, obtained from a patient who underwent chemoradiotherapy. The chain has TRBV14 and TRBJ1-1, with TRBD1 identical over 7 bases. The sequence derives from a human donor with HPV-associated anogenital cancer. The CDR3 nucleotides read TGTGCCAGCAGCCAGCTGACAGGGCACACTGAAGCTTTCTTT. It codes for CASSQLTGHTEAFF.